Described below is a single T cell receptor beta chain sequence and its context. The target antigen is unknown. This sample was included in a study of a mutant IDH1 vaccine in newly diagnosed glioma. TCRdb's table, derived via immunoSEQ multiplex PCR, lists solely in-frame clones and lacks some. The table has some 23,000 clones, just over 70% seen once. Trimming cost V 7 bases and J 3 bases; bases outside gene matches: 4. From germline, CDR1 is MNHEY and CDR2 SVGAGI. The CDR3 is made up of 14 amino acids. The time point here: week 11, during vaccination. With topical imiquimod, each dose of the vaccine consisted of 300 ug of mutant IDH1 20-mer peptide.

Sequences were derived from peripheral blood mononuclear cells (PBMCs), sampled from a glioma patient whose treatment included an IDH1 peptide vaccine. V and J are TRBV6-5 and TRBJ1-2, with 11 positions matching TRBD1. The sequence was obtained from a young man with glioma. Some clones in this sample may be carry-over from other donors' samples. Written as DNA, the CDR3 is TGTGCCAGCACCAGGACAGGGGGCGACTATGGCTACACCTTC. Translation gives CASTRTGGDYGYTF.